What follows is one T cell receptor beta chain and its context. Its matching antigen is unknown. The data are from a study of cytomegalovirus exposure and HLA in healthy donors. Despite likely unrecorded immune exposures, the donors were nominally healthy at the time of sampling. Primers: 60 Vbeta forward and 13 Jbeta reverse. Repertoires were generated with immunoSEQ multiplex PCR, while TCRdb's copy carries only in-frame clones and drops some. Of about 150,000 clones detected, 76% appear once; the ten largest clones hold approximately 1.8%. The study's findings and limits: Clonal expansion was found to be greater in HLA-associated TCR beta chains than in equally common others in a later analysis. Owing to their indistinguishability, certain V segments, notably TRBV6-2 and TRBV6-3, were excluded.

Germline V lookup: CDR1 GTSNPN, CDR2 SVGIG (reference sequence). The V gene lost 4 bases and the J gene lost 1 base, with 7 bases spanning the gap. The CDR3 loop spans 12 amino acids. The sequence was collected from a man in his forties or fifties in good health and CMV-seronegative. The chain couples TRBV30 to TRBJ1-2, with D uncertain. Sequencing was carried out using PBMCs. The CDR3 DNA reads TGTGCCTGGATGACATATAACTATGGCTACACCTTC. Protein: CAWMTYNYGYTF.